Listed here is a single TCR beta chain. J was trimmed by 6 bases and V by 4 bases; bases with no gene match: 15. This CDR3 is built from 17 residues. Germline values: CDR1 MGHRA, CDR2 YSYEKL. This sample was included in a study of OX40 agonist ivuxolimab in advanced cancers. Clones were sequenced by immunoSEQ multiplex PCR, and TCRdb holds only the in-frame ones, with some missing. The table lists some 83,000 clones, about 88% of them singletons, with under 8% in the top ten. V and J are TRBV4-1 and TRBJ1-2; 9 bases agree with TRBD1. The specimen was CD4+ or CD8+ T cells sorted from blood, collected in a trial of the OX40 agonist ivuxolimab. This receptor was identified in an adult with an advanced solid tumor such as melanoma, head and neck, liver or kidney cancer. The CDR3 is CASSRLPNGQGSDGYTF. CDR3 in DNA: TGCGCCAGCAGCCGCCTTCCAAACGGACAGGGGAGCGATGGCTACACCTTC.